The T cell receptor beta chain described here comes from a study of blood T cells in healthy people across ages. V lost 7 bases to trimming and J lost 5 bases, with 14 bases between them. The germline gives CDR1 MDHEN, CDR2 SYDVKM. The CDR3 is made up of 14 amino acids. Sample-barcoded 5' priming and a J-beta primer mix drove a second PCR of about 7 to 11 cycles. From the 5' RACE reads, TCRdb called clonotypes with MiXCR, one entry per CDR3 protein. The sample lists some 800,000 distinct CDR3 sequences, 20% to 30% occurring once. The sample also formed part of further work on T cells of mothers and their children.

The genes are TRBV28 and TRBJ2-2, with D unresolved. The receptor was isolated from a boy between 10 and 17 years old in good health. Input material: blood. The CDR3 coding sequence is TGTGCCAGCATCTCGGACGCCCGAACCGGGGAGCTGTTTTTT. Translation: CASISDARTGELFF.